This T cell receptor (beta chain) came from a study of shared T cell receptors in the human thymus. The method was immunoSEQ multiplex PCR; TCRdb's version includes in-frame clones alone and lacks a portion of them. The sample consists of almost 550,000 clones, around 78% of them appearing once. Germline values: CDR1 SGHRS, CDR2 YFSETQ. The CDR3 length is 18 residues. The ends lost 2 bases at V and 3 bases at J; junction bases unmatched: 10. In addition, the sample was reused for a study of human thymus T cells. From that report: Healthy Finnish infants undergoing corrective surgery for congenital heart defects provided the donor material. The source of the thymus tissue was resections taken during corrective heart surgery. V and J gene usage appeared biased in thymic and blood repertoires. Related research has reported that thymic repertoires overlap highly among unrelated individuals.

Material: thymocytes. The V call is TRBV5-1, the J call TRBJ2-2; 10 bases align to TRBD2. The origin of this receptor is a boy in the first two years of life with a congenital heart defect. CDR3 coding DNA: TGCGCCAGCAGCTTTCCAGCAGCGGGAGGGAAGTACACCGGGGAGCTGTTTTTT. Translating gives CASSFPAAGGKYTGELFF.